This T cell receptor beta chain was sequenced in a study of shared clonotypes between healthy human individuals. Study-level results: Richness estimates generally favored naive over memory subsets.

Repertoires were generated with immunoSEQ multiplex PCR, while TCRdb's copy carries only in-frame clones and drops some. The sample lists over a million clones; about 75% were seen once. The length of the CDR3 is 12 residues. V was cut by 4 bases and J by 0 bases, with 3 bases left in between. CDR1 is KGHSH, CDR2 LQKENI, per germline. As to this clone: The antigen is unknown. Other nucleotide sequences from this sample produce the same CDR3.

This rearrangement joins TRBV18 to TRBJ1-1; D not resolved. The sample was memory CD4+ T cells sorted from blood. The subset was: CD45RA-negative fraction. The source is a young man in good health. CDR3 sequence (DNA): TGTGCCAGCTCACAACTGAACACTGAAGCTTTCTTT. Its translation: CASSQLNTEAFF.